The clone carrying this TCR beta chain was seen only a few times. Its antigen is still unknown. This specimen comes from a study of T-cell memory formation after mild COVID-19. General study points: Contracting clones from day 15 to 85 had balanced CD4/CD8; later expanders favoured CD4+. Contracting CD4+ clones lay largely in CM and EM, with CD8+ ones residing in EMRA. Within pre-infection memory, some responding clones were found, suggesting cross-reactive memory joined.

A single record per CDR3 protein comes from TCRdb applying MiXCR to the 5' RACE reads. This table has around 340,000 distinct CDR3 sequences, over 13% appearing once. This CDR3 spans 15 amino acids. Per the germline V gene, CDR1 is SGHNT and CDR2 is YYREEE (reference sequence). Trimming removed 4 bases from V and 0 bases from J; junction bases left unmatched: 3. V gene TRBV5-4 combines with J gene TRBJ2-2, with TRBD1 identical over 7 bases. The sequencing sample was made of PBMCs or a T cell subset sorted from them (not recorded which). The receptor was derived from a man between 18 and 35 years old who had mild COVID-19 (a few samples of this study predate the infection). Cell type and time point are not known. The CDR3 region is CASSPGQSNTGELFF. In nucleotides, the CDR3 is TGTGCCAGCAGCCCGGGACAGTCGAACACCGGGGAGCTGTTTTTT.